Each of the 11 T cell receptor beta chains below was sequenced from the same sample in a study of T cells in tuberculosis. Here immunoSEQ multiplex PCR was the method, and the copy in TCRdb shows in-frame clones only, minus some. The sample gives some 30,000 clones, around 94% of which show up once; about 7.8% is in the top ten. The sequenced material came from PBMCs. These receptor sequences come from a donor aged 10-29 years with latent tuberculosis or without tuberculosis infection.

V is TRBV7-2 and J is TRBJ2-1; D gene unclear. Germline-derived CDR1 and CDR2 are SGHTA and FQGNSA. CDR3 size: 15 residues. Deletions cut 1 base from V and 5 bases from J, with 12 bases between. CDR3 DNA sequence: TGTGCCAGCAGCTTAGTCCCCGTAATAAACAATGAGCAGTTCTTC. Its protein is CASSLVPVINNEQFF.

The chain joins TRBV18 to TRBJ1-1; D perhaps matches TRBD1 (6 bases). The germline V and J ends were trimmed by 1 base and 1 base, with 10 bases remaining between them. The germline V gene has CDR1 KGHSH and CDR2 LQKENI. CDR3 length: 15 amino acids. In DNA form, the CDR3 reads TGTGCCAGCTCACCACTACAGGGATCGAACACTGAAGCTTTCTTT. Translation: CASSPLQGSNTEAFF. Combining the CDR3 with reference TRBV18 and TRBJ1-1 gives the whole variable domain NAGVMQNPRHLVRRRGQEARLRCSPMKGHSHVYWYRQLPEEGLKFMVYLQKENIIDESGMPKERFSAEFPKEGPSILRIQQVVRGDSAAYFCASSPLQGSNTEAFFGQGTRLTVV.

The CDR3 DNA follows: TGTGCCAGCAGTTTAGGCTTAGCGGGAGGGCCGAAGTACCAAGAGACCCAGTACTTC. Its protein is CASSLGLAGGPKYQETQYF. The chain joins TRBV27 to TRBJ2-5; the match to TRBD2 covers 11 bases. The CDR3 is 19 amino acids. Germline V gives CDR1 MNHEY, CDR2 SMNVEV (reference sequence). With V trimmed by 2 bases and J by 0 bases, 11 bases remained unmatched.

J is TRBJ2-7 and V is TRBV12-1; TRBD2 is the table's D call and was not checked against the DNA. TRBV12-1 is assigned pseudogene status. The CDR3 sequence is 16 residues long. The CDR3 is CASRSGTSGISYEQYF. The CDR3 DNA sequence: TGTGCCAGCAGGTCCGGGACTAGCGGGATATCCTACGAGCAGTACTTC.

This clone appeared a single time. J is TRBJ1-2 and V is TRBV4-2, with D unresolved. Trimming took off 1 base at V and 1 base at J, with 7 bases between the two ends. Germline V CDR1 and CDR2: LGHNA, YNFKEQ. The CDR3 totals 14 residues. The CDR3 reads CASSQGSNNYGYTF. CDR3 coding DNA: TGTGCCAGCAGCCAAGGGAGTAATAACTATGGCTACACCTTC.

The gene calls are TRBV11-2 and TRBJ1-5, with 7 bases identical to TRBD1. Unmatched junction bases numbered 7, after V lost 1 base and J lost 4 bases. Germline V CDR1 and CDR2: SGHAT, FQNNGV. The CDR3 spans 16 residues. In nucleotides, the CDR3 is TGTGCCAGCAGCTTAGGCGGGACAGCCTCAAATCAGCCCCAGCATTTT. Amino acids: CASSLGGTASNQPQHF.

This rearrangement joins TRBV11-2 to TRBJ2-7; 14 bases match TRBD2. V trimming: 5 bases; J trimming: 3 bases; junction bases outside the gene matches: 6. The CDR3 runs to 16 residues. The germline V gene has CDR1 SGHAT and CDR2 FQNNGV. The CDR3 coding sequence is TGTGCCAGCAGCCCTCTGGGACTAGCGGGAGACTACGAGCAGTACTTC. Translated: CASSPLGLAGDYEQYF.

V usage is TRBV10-2 and J usage is TRBJ2-5; TRBD2 matches at 9 bases. Germline V gene data show CDR1 as WSHSY and CDR2 as SAAADI. Losses at the gene ends were 6 bases for V and 2 bases for J; bases not matched to a gene: 7. This CDR3 comprises 15 residues. CDR3 DNA sequence: TGCGCCAGCAGCGCTACCGGACTAGCGCAAGAGACCCAGTACTTC. As protein: CASSATGLAQETQYF.

The V and J genes are TRBV11-3 and TRBJ1-3; 8 positions match TRBD1. Germline trimming cut 5 bases from V and 2 bases from J; bases unmatched to any gene: 8. Germline V lookup: CDR1 SGHNT, CDR2 YENEEA. The CDR3 sequence is 16 residues long. The CDR3: CASSRGRDRPGNTIYF. The CDR3, as DNA: TGTGCCAGCAGCAGAGGTCGGGACAGGCCTGGAAACACCATATATTTT.

J is TRBJ1-2 and V is TRBV7-6; 8 bases are shared with TRBD1. The trim removed 5 bases at V and 8 bases at J, leaving 10 bases unmatched. Germline V gene sequence: CDR1 SGHVS, CDR2 FNYEAQ. The CDR3 length is 14 residues. CDR3 protein: CASSTPTGDEGYTF. CDR3 DNA sequence: TGTGCCAGCAGCACTCCGACAGGGGACGAAGGCTACACCTTC. The variable domain in full, with the rest retrieved from reference TRBV7-6 and TRBJ1-2, is GAGVSQSPRYKVTKRGQDVALRCDPISGHVSLYWYRQALGQGPEFLTYFNYEAQQDKSGLPNDRFSAERPEGSISTLTIQRTEQRDSAMYRCASSTPTGDEGYTFGSGTRLTVV.

The rearrangement uses TRBV29-1 and TRBJ2-5, with TRBD2 identical over 8 bases. Germline lookup yields CDR1 SQVTM and CDR2 ANQGSEA. The CDR3 runs 14 residues. V lost 4 bases and J lost 2; bases outside the gene matches: 6. CDR3 sequence: CSVVVLAVQETQYF. CDR3 in DNA: TGCAGCGTTGTCGTACTAGCGGTACAAGAGACCCAGTACTTC. Full variable domain (remainder filled in from reference TRBV29-1 and TRBJ2-5): SAVISQKPSRDICQRGTSLTIQCQVDSQVTMMFWYRQQPGQSLTLIATANQGSEATYESGFVIDKFPISRPNLTFSTLTVSNMSPEDSSIYLCSVVVLAVQETQYFGPGTRLLVL.